The 13 T cell receptor beta chains listed next were all sequenced from one sample in a study of CD8+ T cells in alopecia areata. The authors extracted RNA and reverse transcribed it into cDNA as the sequencing template. The table came from immunoSEQ multiplex PCR; TCRdb's copy has only in-frame clones and leaves some out. The data contain more than 90,000 clones, 55% to 70% of them singletons. The material sequenced was CD4+ T cells sorted from blood. All receptors derive from a human donor in good health.

V and J are TRBV29-1 and TRBJ2-5; D gene ambiguous. The CDR3 loop spans 11 amino acids. Per germline, CDR1 SQVTM and CDR2 ANQGSEA. Trimming removed 7 bases from V and 5 bases from J, with 11 bases in between. For the CDR3, the DNA is TGCAGCGCCGTGGAGCGCGAGACCCAGTACTTC. Its protein product is CSAVERETQYF.

This chain connects TRBV30 to TRBJ1-1; 7 nucleotides match TRBD1. CDR3 size: 15 residues. V lost 5 bases to trimming and J lost 0 bases; unmatched junction nucleotides: 9. Per germline, CDR1 GTSNPN and CDR2 SVGIG (reference sequence). CDR3 sequence (DNA): TGTGCCTGGCAGGGGGAAGCCCTTTTGAACACTGAAGCTTTCTTT. Encoded protein: CAWQGEALLNTEAFF.

The chain is built from TRBV12-5 and TRBJ1-4; D is undetermined. This CDR3 has 12 amino acids. Trimming cost V 2 bases and J 7 bases, with 5 bases left between them. Germline CDR1 is LGHNT and CDR2 is FRNRAP. CDR3 sequence (DNA): TGTGCTAGTGGTTTGTTTGGTGAAAAACTGTTTTTT. It yields the protein CASGLFGEKLFF.

This clone was seen a few times. V is TRBV4-2 and J is TRBJ1-2, with D unclear. This CDR3 contains 14 residues. Trimming removed 1 base at V and 7 bases at J, with 13 bases between. Germline CDR1 and CDR2: LGHNA and YNFKEQ. The CDR3, as DNA: TGTGCCAGCAGCCAAGCCGTGGCTGGCGGTGGCTACACCTTC. Translating gives CASSQAVAGGGYTF.

The V call is TRBV5-1, the J call TRBJ1-2; 8 nucleotides align to TRBD1. The CDR3 is made up of 14 amino acids. Per germline, CDR1 SGHRS and CDR2 YFSETQ. Losses at the gene ends were 4 bases for V and 8 bases for J; bases not matched to a gene: 10. CDR3 sequence (DNA): TGCGCCAGCAGCACACCCCAGGGGGCAGAAGGCTACACCTTC. Protein: CASSTPQGAEGYTF.

This clone showed up just a few times. V is TRBV7-3 and J is TRBJ1-2; TRBD1 matches 7 bases. V gave up 5 bases and J gave up 2 bases; unmatched junction bases: 2. The CDR3 consists of 13 residues. Germline values: CDR1 SGHTA, CDR2 FQGTGA. For the CDR3, the DNA is TGTGCCAGCAGCCCGGGACAGAACTATGGCTACACCTTC. As protein: CASSPGQNYGYTF.

This sequence joins TRBV4-1 and TRBJ1-1; D is unresolved. This CDR3 spans 11 amino acids. Trimming took 5 bases from V and 10 from J, leaving 11 bases between them. CDR1 MGHRA and CDR2 YSYEKL come from the germline V gene. The CDR3 nucleotides read TGCGCCAGCAGCGTAGGGAAAGGAGCTTTCTTT. Translation: CASSVGKGAFF.

The chain employs TRBV4-2 and TRBJ2-5; 9 bases fit TRBD2. Trimming removed 0 bases from V and 4 bases from J; junction bases left unmatched: 15. The CDR3 has 19 amino acids. Germline V CDR1 and CDR2: LGHNA, YNFKEQ. CDR3 in DNA: TGTGCCAGCAGCCAAGATAGGCAAGCGGGGGGAGCGCGCTTAGAGACCCAGTACTTC. Amino acid sequence: CASSQDRQAGGARLETQYF.

The V call is TRBV29-1, the J call TRBJ2-3; D unclear. This CDR3 contains 13 residues. Per the germline V gene, CDR1 is SQVTM and CDR2 is ANQGSEA. Trimming shortened V by 3 bases and J by 5 bases, and 12 bases separated the two germline ends. The CDR3 spells CSVESHYRDTQYF. CDR3 in DNA: TGCAGCGTTGAGTCCCACTACAGAGATACGCAGTATTTT.

This clone was observed at least ten times. V and J are TRBV30 and TRBJ2-3; D might be TRBD2 (6 bases). The V gene's germline CDR1 is GTSNPN and CDR2 SVGIG (reference sequence). Trimming shortened V by 4 bases and J by 2 bases, and 13 bases separated the two germline ends. The CDR3 runs 14 residues. CDR3 in amino acids: CAWTPGLHTDTQYF. The CDR3 DNA reads as TGTGCCTGGACGCCGGGACTCCACACAGATACGCAGTATTTT.

V usage is TRBV23-1 and J usage is TRBJ2-6; D gene uncertain. TRBV23-1 is identified as an open reading frame with a role that is uncertain. Trimming took off 4 bases at V and 0 bases at J, with 16 bases between the two ends. The CDR3 totals 18 residues. CDR3 DNA: TGCGCCAGCAGTCTAAGCCTACGCTTAAGCTCTGGGGCCAACGTCCTGACTTTC. This gives the protein CASSLSLRLSSGANVLTF.

This chain links TRBV2 with TRBJ1-1; D unresolved. Between the trimmed V and J ends, which lost 7 bases and 3 bases, there was a span of 12 bases. The CDR3 extends over 13 amino acids. Germline CDR1 and CDR2: SNHLY and FYNNEI. The CDR3, as DNA: TGTGCCAGCAACTCACGGTCGGACACTGAAGCTTTCTTT. Translating it yields CASNSRSDTEAFF.

The chain employs TRBV4-2 and TRBJ2-1; D possibly matches TRBD1 or TRBD2 (5 bases each). From germline, CDR1 is LGHNA and CDR2 YNFKEQ. This CDR3 is built from 14 residues. Between the trimmed V and J ends, which lost 2 bases and 7 bases, there was a span of 12 bases. CDR3 sequence reads: CASSQSGTGNEQFF. The CDR3 coding sequence is TGTGCCAGCAGCCAATCAGGGACCGGGAATGAGCAGTTCTTC.